These 27 T cell receptor beta chains were sequenced from one sample in a study of cytomegalovirus exposure and HLA in healthy donors. The PCR contained 60 Vbeta and 13 Jbeta primers. The protocol was immunoSEQ multiplex PCR, while the TCRdb copy is restricted to in-frame clones and leaves out a portion. The data show around 280,000 clones, approximately 90% seen once. Sequencing was carried out using PBMCs. Every receptor here comes from a woman aged 18-30 years in good health and CMV-seronegative.

The chain joins TRBV28 to TRBJ1-3; 7 nucleotides match TRBD1. The germline gives CDR1 MDHEN, CDR2 SYDVKM. The CDR3 is 14 residues long. Trimming cost V 5 bases and J 0 bases; bases outside gene matches: 1. CDR3 loop: CASSGTVSGNTIYF. The CDR3 nucleotides read TGTGCCAGCAGTGGGACAGTCTCTGGAAACACCATATATTTT.

This chain uses TRBV27 with TRBJ2-7; 7 positions match TRBD1. CDR1 and CDR2 (germline): MNHEY, SMNVEV (reference sequence). V dropped 6 bases and J dropped 0; count of bases not matched to a gene: 5. The CDR3 runs to 14 residues. The CDR3 loop reads CASRSRDSSYEQYF. The CDR3 DNA reads TGTGCCAGCAGGAGTCGGGACAGCTCCTACGAGCAGTACTTC.

A remark on this clone: One end of the junction is discordant with germline, which a read error may explain. This sequence joins TRBV7-9 and TRBJ2-3, with 10 positions matching TRBD2. The CDR3 runs to 17 residues. Germline CDR1 SEHNR, CDR2 FQNEAQ (reference sequence). The chain's CDR3 is CSSSLAGGSQGTDTQYF. As DNA, the CDR3 is TGTTCCAGCAGCTTAGCGGGGGGTTCCCAAGGCACAGATACGCAGTATTTT.

The chain combines TRBV7-3 with TRBJ2-5; D is perhaps TRBD2 (6 bases). Germline assignment: CDR1 SGHTA and CDR2 FQGTGA. With 1 base removed from V and 4 bases from J, the gap between germline ends came to 7 bases. CDR3 length: 13 residues. CDR3 protein: CASSLKAGETQYF. CDR3 nucleotide sequence: TGTGCCAGCAGCTTAAAAGCGGGAGAGACCCAGTACTTC.

V and J are TRBV30 and TRBJ1-2; D gene ambiguous. The CDR3 is made up of 19 amino acids. V was trimmed by 1 base and J by 0 bases, leaving 24 bases between them. Germline lookup yields CDR1 GTSNPN and CDR2 SVGIG (reference sequence). CDR3 in amino acids: CAWSALLSPAATTNYGYTF. In DNA form, the CDR3 reads TGTGCCTGGAGTGCACTCCTCAGCCCAGCGGCTACCACTAACTATGGCTACACCTTC.

The V gene is TRBV7-9, the J gene TRBJ2-7; 10 nucleotides align to TRBD1. Losses at the gene ends were 4 bases for V and 6 bases for J; bases not matched to a gene: 6. The germline CDR1 and CDR2 sequences are SEHNR and FQNEAQ (reference sequence). CDR3 length: 14 residues. CDR3 region: CASSWGTGVAEQYF. CDR3 nucleotides: TGTGCCAGCAGCTGGGGGACAGGGGTGGCCGAGCAGTACTTC. The full variable domain, with the rest looked up from reference TRBV7-9 and TRBJ2-7, is DTGVSQNPRHKITKRGQNVTFRCDPISEHNRLYWYRQTLGQGPEFLTYFQNEAQLEKSRLLSDRFSAERPKGSFSTLEIQRTEQGDSAMYLCASSWGTGVAEQYFGPGTRLTVT.

On this clone itself: A read error may account for a junction end that differs from germline. This sequence joins TRBV10-3 and TRBJ1-5, with unresolved D. CDR3 size: 12 residues. The germline V gene encodes CDR1 ENHRY and CDR2 SYGVKD. CDR3 amino acids: CAIRDSNQPQHF. The CDR3, as DNA: TGTGCCATCAGGGATAGCAATCAACCCCAGCATTTT.

The V gene is TRBV27, the J gene TRBJ2-5; D gene unclear. The V end was cut by 3 bases, the J end by 1 base, with 9 bases between. Germline V lookup: CDR1 MNHEY, CDR2 SMNVEV (reference sequence). CDR3 length: 14 amino acids. The CDR3 coding sequence is TGTGCCAGCAGTTTTCTGACATCCCAAGAGACCCAGTACTTC. It codes for CASSFLTSQETQYF.

The chain couples TRBV25-1 to TRBJ2-5; the match to TRBD2 covers 8 bases. Germline CDR1 reads MGHDK; CDR2 reads SYGVNS. V dropped 5 bases and J dropped 5; count of bases not matched to a gene: 19. This CDR3 spans 18 amino acids. CDR3 loop: CASSRLTAGGLTVETQYF. CDR3 nucleotide sequence: TGTGCCAGCAGTCGTCTCACGGCGGGGGGTTTAACTGTGGAGACCCAGTACTTC.

This clone has more than one count but fewer than ten. The chain links TRBV7-9 to TRBJ1-1; no clear D gene. In germline, CDR1 is SEHNR, CDR2 FQNEAQ (reference sequence). V gave up 0 bases and J gave up 2 bases, with 16 bases separating them. This CDR3 contains 17 residues. CDR3 sequence (DNA): TGTGCCAGCAGCTTAGCCCCTAAAATAAATACTAACACTGAAGCTTTCTTT. It is translated as CASSLAPKINTNTEAFF.

V usage is TRBV11-2 and J usage is TRBJ1-3; no reliable D call. The CDR3 is 13 amino acids. V lost 6 bases, J lost 7 bases, and 13 bases lay in between. CDR1 SGHAT and CDR2 FQNNGV come from the germline V gene. The CDR3: CASRPAAGNTIYF. The CDR3 nucleotides read TGTGCCAGCAGACCGGCCGCCGGGAACACCATATATTTT.

The chain combines TRBV28 with TRBJ1-2, with 9 bases aligning to TRBD1. Looked up from germline, CDR1 is MDHEN and CDR2 is SYDVKM. The V gene end was trimmed by 4 bases and the J gene end by 2 bases; junction bases not matched to a gene: 5. CDR3 length equals 15 residues. The CDR3 nucleotides are TGTGCCAGCAGTTCGGCCGGGACAGGGAACTATGGCTACACCTTC. It codes for CASSSAGTGNYGYTF.

The chain links TRBV27 to TRBJ1-3, with D possibly being TRBD1 (5 bases). CDR1 and CDR2 (germline): MNHEY, SMNVEV (reference sequence). The CDR3 spans 13 residues. In DNA form, the CDR3 reads TGTGCGTCCAGGGCAAGCTCTGGAAACACCATATATTTT. It translates to CASRASSGNTIYF.

The V and J genes are TRBV9 and TRBJ2-3; D might be TRBD2 (5 bases). In germline, CDR1 is SGDLS, CDR2 YYNGEE. V lost 4 bases and J 5 bases, leaving 23 bases between the germline ends. The CDR3 has 17 amino acids. The CDR3 protein is CASSPREAAPRGDTQYF. The CDR3 DNA reads as TGTGCCAGCAGCCCGCGAGAGGCGGCCCCCCGGGGAGATACGCAGTATTTT.

This chain connects TRBV11-2 to TRBJ1-6; possibly TRBD1 for D (6 bases). CDR3 length: 15 amino acids. The germline V gene has CDR1 SGHAT and CDR2 FQNNGV. With 2 bases removed from V and 8 bases from J, the gap between germline ends came to 13 bases. The CDR3 loop is CASSLQGYLDSPLHF. Written as DNA, the CDR3 is TGTGCCAGCAGCTTACAGGGGTACCTTGATTCACCCCTCCACTTT.

This clone was detected once. The chain combines TRBV19 with TRBJ2-3; D possibly corresponds to TRBD1 (6 bases). In germline, CDR1 is LNHDA, CDR2 SQIVND (reference sequence). The CDR3 sequence is 13 residues long. V shed 7 bases and J shed 6 bases, with 14 bases lying between them. CDR3 residues: CASTGVISDTQYF. The CDR3 region has the DNA TGTGCCAGTACAGGGGTAATCTCGGATACGCAGTATTTT.

The chain combines TRBV9 with TRBJ2-1; 14 positions match TRBD2. Germline V gene data show CDR1 as SGDLS and CDR2 as YYNGEE. The trim removed 4 bases at V and 10 bases at J, leaving 7 bases unmatched. This CDR3 has 15 residues. CDR3 amino acids: CASSSRLAGGQEQFF. In nucleotides, the CDR3 is TGTGCCAGCAGCTCCCGACTAGCGGGGGGGCAGGAGCAGTTCTTC.

The gene calls are TRBV5-1 and TRBJ2-1, with D possibly being TRBD2 (5 bases). CDR3 size: 14 residues. The ends were cut back, 4 bases at V and 5 bases at J, with 13 bases in the middle. CDR1 is SGHRS, CDR2 YFSETQ, per germline. The CDR3 here is CASSLSGLNNEQFF. CDR3 in DNA: TGCGCCAGCAGCCTGTCTGGACTGAACAATGAGCAGTTCTTC.

This chain joins TRBV27 and TRBJ2-7; maybe TRBD2 (7 bases). Trimming removed 6 bases at V and 1 base at J, with 13 bases between. CDR1 MNHEY and CDR2 SMNVEV come from the germline V gene (reference sequence). The CDR3 is made up of 14 amino acids. CDR3: CASRGAGASYEQYF. The DNA of the CDR3 is TGTGCCAGCAGGGGGGCGGGGGCATCCTACGAGCAGTACTTC.

V gene TRBV5-1 combines with J gene TRBJ2-7; the D is unclear. This CDR3 region has 10 residues. Trimming removed 1 base from V and 9 bases from J, with 5 bases in between. CDR1 is SGHRS and CDR2 is YFSETQ in the germline V gene. CDR3 region: CASSLSRQYF. The CDR3 DNA reads TGCGCCAGCAGCTTGTCCAGGCAGTACTTC.

The chain combines TRBV13 with TRBJ2-3, with TRBD1 matching over 12 bases. CDR1 is PRHDT, CDR2 FYEKMQ, per germline (reference sequence). This CDR3 has 20 amino acids. V was pared by 5 bases and J by 0 bases, with 15 bases of the junction left unmatched. The CDR3 DNA follows: TGTGCCAGCAGCCTATGGGACAGGGGGCGTCGAGCTTCTAGCACAGATACGCAGTATTTT. Amino acid sequence: CASSLWDRGRRASSTDTQYF.

The J gene is TRBJ2-1, the V gene TRBV4-1; 7 nucleotides agree with TRBD1. CDR1 MGHRA and CDR2 YSYEKL come from the germline V gene. This CDR3 has 16 amino acids. Trimming at V came to 3 bases and at J to 9 bases, leaving 14 bases not matched to a gene. CDR3 residues: CASSHPPETGRPEQFF. CDR3 coding DNA: TGCGCCAGCAGCCATCCCCCGGAGACAGGGCGGCCTGAGCAGTTCTTC.

This rearrangement joins TRBV9 to TRBJ2-5; D is unresolved. V lost 0 bases and J lost 0, with 6 bases in between. Germline CDR1 SGDLS, CDR2 YYNGEE. This CDR3 has 14 residues. The CDR3 DNA reads TGTGCCAGCAGCGTAGGGCCCAACCAAGAGACCCAGTACTTC. Its protein product is CASSVGPNQETQYF.

CDR3: CASSGTGPSGGELFF. CDR3 in DNA: TGCGCCAGCAGTGGGACAGGGCCAAGCGGCGGGGAGCTGTTTTTT. The chain uses TRBV10-1 and TRBJ2-2, with TRBD1 identical over 8 bases. Germline V gives CDR1 WNHNN, CDR2 SYGVQD (reference sequence). Trimming at V came to 4 bases and at J to 7 bases, leaving 8 bases not matched to a gene. This CDR3 has 15 amino acids.

This clone was detected a few times. The V and J genes are TRBV5-1 and TRBJ2-7, with D tentatively TRBD1 (6 bases). V was trimmed by 3 bases and J by 0 bases, leaving 13 bases between them. The CDR3 runs 15 residues. Germline V lookup: CDR1 SGHRS, CDR2 YFSETQ. The CDR3 DNA is TGCGCCAGCAGCTCCATACAGGGTTACTCCTACGAGCAGTACTTC. This translates into CASSSIQGYSYEQYF.

J is TRBJ1-2 and V is TRBV19; TRBD1 might be the D (5 bases). CDR1 is LNHDA, CDR2 SQIVND, per germline (reference sequence). CDR3 size: 14 residues. The germline V and J ends were trimmed by 7 bases and 5 bases, with 17 bases remaining between them. CDR3 nucleotides: TGTGCCAGTACCCGGACAATCGGAACTTATGGCTACACCTTC. Amino acids: CASTRTIGTYGYTF.

The chain combines TRBV4-1 with TRBJ1-2; tentative D call: TRBD1 (5 bases). Deletions cut 4 bases from V and 3 bases from J, with 12 bases between. In germline, CDR1 is MGHRA, CDR2 YSYEKL. The CDR3 contains 14 residues. The CDR3 DNA is TGCGCCAGCAGCCCCGGGGGACCCGACTATGGCTACACCTTC. Translated: CASSPGGPDYGYTF.